This section outlines one TCR beta chain sequence together with its context. Its specificity is not known. This entry comes from a study of T cell repertoires in cytomegalovirus infection. The CDR3 extends over 15 amino acids. The germline gives CDR1 MNHEY, CDR2 SVGEGT. The junction had 1 base not matched to a gene; V was cut back by 3 bases and J by 5 bases. Via MiXCR, TCRdb re-called the reads, giving one row per CDR3 protein. The table shows roughly 180,000 distinct CDR3 sequences, with roughly 21% occurring only once. General study results and limits: Accumulated public TCR beta family frequency recognized individuals carrying CMV together with the relevant HLA.

The sequenced sample was CD8+ T cells from cultured PBMCs, obtained from culture after CMV antigen stimulation. The source is a human donor in good health (CMV status not recorded). Some clones in this sample may be carry-over from other donors' samples. The chain recombines TRBV6-2 or TRBV6-3 with TRBJ2-3; 14 nucleotides align to TRBD2. In DNA, the CDR3 is TGTGCCAGCAGTTATGGGACTAGCGGGGGAGATACGCAGTATTTT. Translation: CASSYGTSGGDTQYF.